The 18 T cell receptor beta chains below come from one sample, sequenced in a study of T cell responses to AZD1222 COVID-19 vaccine. Only in-frame clones appear in the TCRdb table, and some are missing; sequencing was by immunoSEQ multiplex PCR. Among 150,000 to 200,000 clones listed, approximately 91% were seen once. Source: peripheral blood, taken 28 days after the second AZD1222 dose. These TCRs come from an adult who received the AZD1222 COVID-19 vaccine.

V is TRBV5-1 and J is TRBJ1-1; D ambiguous. The V end was cut by 4 bases, the J end by 1 base, with 11 bases between. The length of the CDR3 is 14 residues. Germline CDR1 is SGHRS and CDR2 is YFSETQ. In DNA, the CDR3 is TGCGCCAGCAGCATACAGACGGCGAACACTGAAGCTTTCTTT. It encodes CASSIQTANTEAFF.

The rearrangement joins TRBV13 to TRBJ2-5; tentatively, D is TRBD2 (5 bases). V gave up 3 bases and J gave up 6 bases, with 14 bases separating them. The CDR3 runs 14 residues. Germline V gene sequence: CDR1 PRHDT, CDR2 FYEKMQ (reference sequence). For the CDR3, the DNA is TGTGCCAGCAGCTTTCTCGGGGATAAGCAGACCCAGTACTTC. This codes for CASSFLGDKQTQYF.

Remarks on this clone: Other nucleotide sequences in the sample specify the same CDR3. The chain has TRBV29-1 and TRBJ1-1; the D gene is possibly TRBD1 (5 bases). Germline V CDR1 and CDR2: SQVTM, ANQGSEA. The V end lost 3 bases, the J end lost 4 bases, and 6 bases lay between the germline ends. CDR3 length: 11 residues. In DNA form, the CDR3 reads TGCAGCGTTGATGGGGGCACTGAAGCTTTCTTT. As protein: CSVDGGTEAFF.

J is TRBJ2-5 and V is TRBV27; a weak D match, TRBD2 (5 bases). With 6 bases removed from V and 5 bases from J, the gap between germline ends came to 13 bases. This CDR3 has 13 residues. From germline, CDR1 is MNHEY and CDR2 SMNVEV (reference sequence). For the CDR3, the DNA is TGTGCCAGCAGCCTGGTAGGAGGTGAGACCCAGTACTTC. Translated, it gives CASSLVGGETQYF.

The genes are TRBV18 and TRBJ1-2; possible D gene TRBD1, 6 bases. Trimming removed 1 base from V and 8 bases from J, with 17 bases in between. Germline V gives CDR1 KGHSH, CDR2 LQKENI. The CDR3 totals 15 residues. The CDR3 loop reads CASSPLDRPQEGYTF. The DNA of the CDR3 is TGTGCCAGCTCACCACTGGACAGACCTCAGGAGGGCTACACCTTC.

The rearrangement joins TRBV7-3 to TRBJ2-1; 9 bases line up with TRBD2. Per the germline V gene, CDR1 is SGHTA and CDR2 is FQGTGA. The J segment lost 7 bases and the V segment lost 6 bases, leaving 13 bases of the junction unmatched. This CDR3 has 16 amino acids. CDR3 sequence (DNA): TGTGCCAGCAGTCCCCGGAGCGGGAGGTCGTTAAATGAGCAGTTCTTC. Its protein product is CASSPRSGRSLNEQFF.

This chain joins TRBV19 and TRBJ2-7, with D possibly being TRBD1 (6 bases). This CDR3 is 14 amino acids long. The V and J ends lost 7 bases and 5 bases respectively, with 18 bases between them. Germline CDR1 is LNHDA and CDR2 is SQIVND (reference sequence). The CDR3, as DNA: TGTGCCAGTAAAGCACGACAGGCCGTCCACGAGCAGTACTTC. This gives the protein CASKARQAVHEQYF.

In its sample, this clone was seen once. The genes are TRBV5-8 and TRBJ2-7, with 7 bases matching TRBD2. The CDR3 has 15 amino acids. V dropped 5 bases and J dropped 7; count of bases not matched to a gene: 15. Germline V gives CDR1 SGHTS, CDR2 YDEGEE. This CDR3 reads CASSREGTAWGEQYF. The CDR3 DNA follows: TGTGCCAGCAGTAGGGAGGGGACTGCCTGGGGAGAGCAGTACTTC.

This clone was detected once. The chain is built from TRBV25-1 and TRBJ2-3; possible D gene TRBD1, 5 bases. Germline V lookup: CDR1 MGHDK, CDR2 SYGVNS. V lost 3 bases and J 2 bases, leaving 12 bases between the germline ends. The CDR3 length is 15 residues. This CDR3 reads CASSETVSTTDTQYF. The CDR3 DNA sequence: TGTGCCAGCAGTGAGACAGTTTCTACCACAGATACGCAGTATTTT.

V gene TRBV27 combines with J gene TRBJ2-1; D remains unclear. V dropped 4 bases and J dropped 3 bases, with 4 bases sitting between them. Per germline, CDR1 MNHEY and CDR2 SMNVEV (reference sequence). The CDR3 covers 12 residues. In DNA form, the CDR3 reads TGTGCCAGCAGTTCATACTACAATGAGCAGTTCTTC. It codes for CASSSYYNEQFF.

This chain connects TRBV11-2 to TRBJ1-3, with TRBD1 matching over 8 bases. Germline CDR1 SGHAT, CDR2 FQNNGV. The CDR3 runs 18 residues. The junction had 14 bases not matched to a gene; V was cut back by 5 bases and J by 2 bases. The CDR3 DNA sequence: TGTGCCAGCAGCCTAGGGGACAGGCCTCTTTTTCCTGGAAACACCATATATTTT. The encoded protein is CASSLGDRPLFPGNTIYF.

This chain connects TRBV7-6 to TRBJ1-5; no firm D call. CDR1 SGHVS and CDR2 FNYEAQ come from the germline V gene. This CDR3 contains 13 residues. Between the trimmed V and J ends, which lost 1 base and 4 bases, there was a span of 5 bases. The CDR3 nucleotides read TGTGCCAGCAGCTTAGGACGGAATCAGCCCCAGCATTTT. Its protein product is CASSLGRNQPQHF.

The CDR3 DNA reads as TGCGCCAGCAGCCCCGACAGGGAGGGAGGAAAGCAGTACTTC. As protein: CASSPDREGGKQYF. The chain is built from TRBV5-1 and TRBJ2-7; D is tentatively TRBD1 or TRBD2 (7 bases each). This CDR3 has 14 amino acids. Trimming cost V 4 bases and J 8 bases, with 19 bases left between them. Germline-derived CDR1 and CDR2 are SGHRS and YFSETQ.

The V call is TRBV6-5, the J call TRBJ2-7, with 11 bases lining up with TRBD1. The CDR3 has 13 amino acids. The trim removed 7 bases at V and 6 bases at J, leaving 5 bases unmatched. Germline V lookup: CDR1 MNHEY, CDR2 SVGAGI. CDR3 in DNA: TGTGCCAGCACTCGGACAGGGGGCGGCGAGCAGTACTTC. Protein sequence: CASTRTGGGEQYF.

Here the CDR3 DNA reads TGTGCCAGCAGCCAAGCCAGGCTGACAGGGTACGGCACTGAAGCTTTCTTT. Its protein is CASSQARLTGYGTEAFF. J is TRBJ1-1 and V is TRBV3-1 (or the pseudogene TRBV3-2); 7 positions match TRBD1. With V trimmed by 1 base and J by 4 bases, 12 bases remained unmatched. CDR3 size: 17 residues. Germline-derived CDR1 and CDR2 are LGHDT and YNNKEL (reference sequence).

This clone was seen a single time. The V call is TRBV28, the J call TRBJ2-4; TRBD2 is a possible D gene (6 bases). Germline CDR1 and CDR2: MDHEN and SYDVKM. The V end lost 3 bases, the J end lost 7 bases, and 10 bases lay between the germline ends. The CDR3 spans 13 residues. The CDR3 nucleotides read TGTGCCAGCAGTTTCGTACGGGGGAACATTCAGTACTTC. It encodes CASSFVRGNIQYF.

Regarding this clone: Other DNA sequences of this sample code for an identical CDR3. V gene TRBV7-9 combines with J gene TRBJ2-1; 9 bases match TRBD2. The germline CDR1 and CDR2 sequences are SEHNR and FQNEAQ (reference sequence). The CDR3 extends over 16 amino acids. The V and J ends lost 0 bases and 2 bases, in that order; junction bases with no gene match: 2. The CDR3 reads CASSLALAGTYNEQFF. CDR3 sequence (DNA): TGTGCCAGCAGCTTAGCACTAGCGGGTACCTACAATGAGCAGTTCTTC.

The chain recombines TRBV9 with TRBJ2-5; D possibly corresponds to TRBD2 (5 bases). V was trimmed by 0 bases and J by 5 bases, leaving 11 bases between them. Germline loops: CDR1 SGDLS, CDR2 YYNGEE. CDR3 size: 14 residues. The CDR3: CASSVGNSEETQYF. CDR3 in DNA: TGTGCCAGCAGCGTAGGAAATAGCGAGGAGACCCAGTACTTC.